The source of this T cell receptor beta chain is a study of regulatory T cells in long-lasting Graves disease. Findings and limits, study-wide: Between persistent patients, about 2,700 public clonotypes were shared, exceeding the approximately 900 shared between new patients. When disease was persistent, TRBV28, TRBJ1-2 and TRBJ2-5 were the favored segments.

Combining iRepertoire HTBI primers with Arm-PCR of CDR3 regions, the authors built TCR beta libraries. TCRdb passed the multiplex PCR reads through MiXCR, listing each CDR3 protein once. Here the sample spans around 400,000 distinct CDR3 sequences, less than 20% being singletons. The CDR3 sequence is 15 residues long. In germline, CDR1 is MNHEY, CDR2 SVGEGT. Time point specified: newly diagnosed GD, antithyroid drugs for less than 3 months. Making the TCR library involved RNA that had been extracted from PBMCs. Worth noting for this clonotype: Its antigen is unidentified. A read error is the likely source, as a far larger clone sits one nucleotide away.

The TCR comes from a female donor with Graves disease. This material consisted of peripheral blood mononuclear cells (PBMCs), taken at new diagnosis, from a patient treated with antithyroid drugs. The V call is TRBV6-2 or TRBV6-3, the J call TRBJ2-7; 9 nucleotides line up with TRBD1. The CDR3 protein is CASSYQRGTGYERYF. The CDR3 DNA reads TGTGCCAGCAGTTACCAGCGAGGGACAGGGTACGAGCGGTACTTC.